This is a list of T cell receptor beta chains from one sample in a study of T cells in Graves' hyperthyroidism and ophthalmopathy. Via MiXCR, TCRdb re-called the multiplex PCR reads, giving one row per CDR3 protein. The sample lists 700,000 or so distinct CDR3 sequences; about a sixth were seen once. Sequencing was performed on blood. These receptors all come from a man in his late teens or twenties with Graves' hyperthyroidism. Both conserved end residues are trimmed from each CDR3. Clone size is given for some rows only: seen once, a few or many times, or a class if the clone is expanded.

CDR3	size	J	V	length
AIGTGSARTQY	many	TRBJ2-3	TRBV28	11
ASYRQPTATNEKLF	many	TRBJ1-4	TRBV2	14
ASSRTGDGEKLF	many	TRBJ1-4	TRBV12-3/TRBV12-4	12
ASSELKRRAHYEQY	many	TRBJ2-7	TRBV2	14
ASSQDTEKLF	many	TRBJ1-4	TRBV11-1	10
SVLTGPYDQPQH	-	TRBJ1-5	TRBV29-1	12
SAGSGTEAF	many	TRBJ1-1	TRBV20-1	9
SARNRELRETQY	many	TRBJ2-5	TRBV20-1	12
SVEVVSGLGTEAF	-	TRBJ1-1	TRBV29-1	13
ASSQRTGGKDEQY	few	TRBJ2-7	TRBV16	13
ATSSFPVTGELF	few	TRBJ2-2	TRBV15	12
ASSLWSLGEAF	-	TRBJ1-1	TRBV5-1	11
ASSFVSPGRGKYNEQF	-	TRBJ2-1	TRBV7-9	16
ASSQGLATNEKLF	few	TRBJ1-4	TRBV3-1	13
ASSLVWVDEQF	many	TRBJ2-1	TRBV7-9	11
ASSLWAAQFGEKLF	few	TRBJ1-4	TRBV5-6	14
ASSFPPQDSTYEQY	many	TRBJ2-7	TRBV28	14
ASSRGQGPYEQY	many	TRBJ2-7	TRBV3-1	12